A selection of T cell receptor beta chains follows, all from one sample in a study of immune evolution from preneoplasia to lung adenocarcinoma. Data came from immunoSEQ multiplex PCR; TCRdb stores just in-frame clones and leaves some out. This table holds around 5,500 clones, 55% to 70% found once. Sequencing was done on a sample of FFPE adjacent normal lung tissue. These receptors all stem from an older person with lung adenocarcinoma. The CDR3 runs from the conserved cysteine through the conserved F or W. The D gene is left open where the match is weak. The size of a clone is reported for some rows only, either as once, few or many, or as a class for expanded clones.

j_call: TRBJ1-1
clone_size: NA
d_call: NA
v_call: TRBV27
cdr3_aa: CASSLGHPNTEAFF
cdr3_nt: TGTGCCAGCAGTCTAGGACACCCGAACACTGAAGCTTTCTTT

j_call: TRBJ2-7
clone_size: few
d_call: NA
v_call: TRBV21-1
cdr3_aa: CASTWGGALSYEQYF
cdr3_nt: TGTGCCAGCACGTGGGGGGGGGCCCTCTCCTACGAGCAGTACTTC

j_call: TRBJ2-3
clone_size: NA
d_call: NA
v_call: TRBV4-3
cdr3_aa: CASSQGWAGRDTQYF
cdr3_nt: TGCGCCAGCAGCCAGGGGTGGGCGGGCCGGGATACGCAGTATTTT

j_call: TRBJ1-1
clone_size: NA
d_call: NA
v_call: TRBV30
cdr3_aa: CACQIGGGTEAFF
cdr3_nt: TGTGCCTGTCAGATCGGGGGAGGGACTGAAGCTTTCTTT

j_call: TRBJ2-7
clone_size: NA
d_call: NA
v_call: TRBV6-6
cdr3_aa: CASKTTGGEVREQYF
cdr3_nt: TGTGCCAGCAAGACCACAGGGGGGGAAGTACGCGAGCAGTACTTC

j_call: TRBJ1-5
clone_size: NA
d_call: TRBD1
v_call: TRBV6-5
cdr3_aa: CASSYSGTGDQPQHF
cdr3_nt: TGTGCCAGCAGTTACTCCGGGACAGGGGATCAGCCCCAGCATTTT

j_call: TRBJ2-6
clone_size: once
d_call: NA
v_call: TRBV9
cdr3_aa: CASRGSSGANVLTF
cdr3_nt: TGTGCCAGCAGGGGCAGCTCTGGGGCCAACGTCCTGACTTTC

j_call: TRBJ2-2
clone_size: NA
d_call: TRBD1
v_call: TRBV29-1
cdr3_aa: CSVGGQGVGTGELFF
cdr3_nt: TGCAGCGTTGGAGGACAGGGGGTGGGCACCGGGGAGCTGTTTTTT

j_call: TRBJ2-5
clone_size: medium-sized
d_call: TRBD1
v_call: TRBV9
cdr3_aa: CASSGGQGAGETQYF
cdr3_nt: TGTGCCAGCAGCGGCGGACAGGGGGCTGGAGAGACCCAGTACTTC

j_call: TRBJ2-2
clone_size: NA
d_call: TRBD2
v_call: TRBV29-1
cdr3_aa: CSVSSGGNTGELFF
cdr3_nt: TGCAGCGTTTCTAGCGGGGGTAACACCGGGGAGCTGTTTTTT

j_call: TRBJ2-5
clone_size: once
d_call: TRBD1
v_call: TRBV11-2
cdr3_aa: CASSLQGARETQYF
cdr3_nt: TGTGCCAGCAGCTTACAGGGGGCAAGGGAGACCCAGTACTTC

j_call: TRBJ1-4
clone_size: medium-sized
d_call: TRBD1
v_call: TRBV30
cdr3_aa: CAWSAGTGDEKLFF
cdr3_nt: TGTGCCTGGAGTGCCGGGACAGGGGATGAAAAACTGTTTTTT

j_call: TRBJ1-3
clone_size: NA
d_call: TRBD1
v_call: TRBV7-6
cdr3_aa: CASSPRNTGEPGNTIYF
cdr3_nt: TGTGCCAGCAGCCCACGCAATACAGGGGAGCCTGGAAACACCATATATTTT

j_call: TRBJ1-2
clone_size: medium-sized
d_call: NA
v_call: TRBV7-2
cdr3_aa: CASSPEGYGYTF
cdr3_nt: TGTGCCAGCAGCCCCGAGGGCTATGGCTACACCTTC

j_call: TRBJ2-3
clone_size: NA
d_call: NA
v_call: TRBV5-1
cdr3_aa: CASSLGQFTDTQYF
cdr3_nt: TGCGCCAGCAGCCTTGGACAGTTCACAGATACGCAGTATTTT

j_call: TRBJ1-2
clone_size: NA
d_call: NA
v_call: TRBV19
cdr3_aa: CASKERVSPPLF
cdr3_nt: TGTGCCAGTAAGGAACGGGTCTCCCCCCCTCTCTTC

j_call: TRBJ1-5
clone_size: NA
d_call: NA
v_call: TRBV7-9
cdr3_aa: CASSSNWGGEGSNQPQHF
cdr3_nt: TGTGCCAGCAGCTCCAACTGGGGGGGAGAGGGGAGCAATCAGCCCCAGCATTTT

j_call: TRBJ1-3
clone_size: NA
d_call: NA
v_call: TRBV21-1
cdr3_aa: CASSSRGGCSSGNTIYF
cdr3_nt: TGTGCCAGCAGCTCCCGAGGGGGGTGCAGCTCTGGAAACACCATATATTTT

j_call: TRBJ2-7
clone_size: once
d_call: TRBD1
v_call: TRBV18
cdr3_aa: CASSPPGQGSYEQYF
cdr3_nt: TGTGCCAGCTCACCACCGGGACAGGGCTCCTACGAGCAGTACTTC

j_call: TRBJ2-1
clone_size: once
d_call: NA
v_call: TRBV7-3
cdr3_aa: CASSLTGDSYNEQFF
cdr3_nt: TGTGCCAGCAGCTTAACGGGGGACTCCTACAATGAGCAGTTCTTC

j_call: TRBJ2-2
clone_size: NA
d_call: NA
v_call: TRBV7-3
cdr3_aa: CASSLTGGQNTGELFF
cdr3_nt: TGTGCCAGCAGCTTAACGGGGGGGCAAAACACCGGGGAGCTGTTTTTT

j_call: TRBJ2-5
clone_size: NA
d_call: NA
v_call: TRBV2
cdr3_aa: CASKSPQKETQYF
cdr3_nt: TGTGCCAGCAAGTCCCCCCAGAAAGAGACCCAGTACTTC

j_call: TRBJ1-2
clone_size: NA
d_call: NA
v_call: TRBV7-9
cdr3_aa: CASSLTLGDYGYTF
cdr3_nt: TGTGCCAGCAGCCTCACGTTGGGGGACTATGGCTACACCTTC

j_call: TRBJ2-3
clone_size: NA
d_call: NA
v_call: TRBV6-5
cdr3_aa: CASRLQETTDTQYF
cdr3_nt: TGTGCCAGCAGGCTACAGGAGACCACAGATACGCAGTATTTT